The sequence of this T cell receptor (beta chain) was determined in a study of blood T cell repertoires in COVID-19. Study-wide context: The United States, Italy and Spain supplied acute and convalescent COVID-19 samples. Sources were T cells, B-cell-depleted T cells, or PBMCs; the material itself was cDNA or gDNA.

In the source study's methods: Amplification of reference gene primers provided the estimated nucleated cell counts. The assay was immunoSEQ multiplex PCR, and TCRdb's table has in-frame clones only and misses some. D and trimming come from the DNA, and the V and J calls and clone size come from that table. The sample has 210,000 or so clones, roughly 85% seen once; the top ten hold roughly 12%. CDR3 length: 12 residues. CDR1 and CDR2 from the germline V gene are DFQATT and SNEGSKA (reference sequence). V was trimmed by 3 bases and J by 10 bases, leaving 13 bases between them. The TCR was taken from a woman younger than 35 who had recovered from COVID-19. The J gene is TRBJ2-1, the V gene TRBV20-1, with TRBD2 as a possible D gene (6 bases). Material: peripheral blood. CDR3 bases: TGCAGTGCTAGTGATCTCCGGGGGGAGCAGTTCTTC. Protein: CSASDLRGEQFF.